This T cell receptor (beta chain) is from a study of blood T cells in healthy people across ages (dated by TCRdb to between 2014 and 2017). Some background on the complete study: In model experiments, template switching captured about one uniquely barcoded TCR beta cDNA molecule for every two T cells. The study measured age-related changes in TCR beta repertoire diversity using deep sequencing normalized with unique cDNA molecular identifiers. Using the same blood draw, the study looked at two additional independent replicas of 1 million unique cDNA reads for two donors, one aged 18 to 29 and the other aged 80 or older. Donors were grouped into four age groups: young (average about 15 years), middle-aged (around 39), aged (62) and long-lived (82). Donors of different ages were randomly distributed across sequencing lanes to avoid experimental bias.

After removal of 6 bases from V and 6 bases from J, the junction retains 4 bases not matched to a gene. The germline V gene gives CDR1 as MNHEY and CDR2 as SVGAGI. The CDR3 starts with the cysteine, ends with the phenylalanine, and has 16 residues. Only the CDR3 part of the read is kept: 48 bases, read in frame from the first base. The paper as a whole reports these results and caveats: As age increased, observed TCR beta diversity per million T cells dropped in a roughly linear way, and a significant reduction was already evident by age approximately 40. Compared with the aged group, the long-lived group had more naive CD4+ T cells, fewer expanded clones and increased TCR diversity, suggesting age selection. The CMV infection status of donors was not known, potentially confounding age-related changes in expanded clonotypes. Observed TCR beta diversity correlated strongly with the percentage of naive T cells measured by flow cytometry. Since profiling was done on bulk unsorted PBMCs, naive and antigen-experienced compartments could not be conclusively compared. Total diversity estimates from one million sequenced T cells were considered lower bounds and underestimates.

Donors were approximately 42 systemically healthy Caucasian individuals from Russia aged about 6 to 100 years. Each donor gave about 10 milliliters of peripheral blood, drawn into EDTA-treated Vacutainer tubes. PBMCs were isolated by Ficoll-Paque density-gradient centrifugation, with at least 6 million obtained per sample. Total RNA was extracted from PBMCs with Trizol reagent, with at least 5 micrograms obtained per sample. For every donor, flow cytometry on a PBMC aliquot measured the percentage of naive CD45RAhigh/CD27high T cells. The library came from 5' RACE. Sequencer: Illumina HiSeq 2500. A second PCR of roughly 6 to 11 cycles was run with a J-beta primer mix and a sample-barcoded 5' primer. A unique molecular identifier was introduced onto each TCR beta cDNA molecule by a template-switch 5' adaptor carrying 12 random nucleotides. Each sample yielded at least 2.5 million CDR3-containing paired-end reads. The Mint cDNA synthesis kit, primed by a TRBC-specific oligonucleotide, was used to synthesize first-strand cDNA from all RNA. After uracil-DNA glycosylase treatment, a first 18-cycle PCR used universal primers M1SS and BC2_uni_R on all cDNA. The authors' analysis ran thus. For normalization, 1 million high-quality reads were randomly selected from each sample, with every read carrying a distinct molecular identifier. Reads with shared molecular identifiers were discarded instead of being binned into consensus sequences. MiTCR, with a Q25 quality threshold and the strictest error-elimination algorithm, was used for CDR3 identification, clonotype clustering and error correction. Lower-bound total TCR beta diversity was estimated with a nonparametric unseen species model using Euler transformation. Using fastp at Q25 and MiXCR, TCRdb reprocessed the public reads and kept productive beta chains. A single entry per CDR3 protein holds the most common genes and DNA from its merged rows. These V and J calls are TCRdb output, not the study's own analysis. The sample table contains hundreds of thousands of distinct CDR3 sequences; only one count was recorded for roughly 41% of them. The ten largest clones represent under 25% of the sample.

Comments on this clonotype: No antigen is known for it. Base qualities are missing; no much larger clone stands one base away.

The TCR was taken from a woman aged 55-70 years in good health. The sequence links TRBV6-5 to TRBJ2-2; TRBD2 lines up with 16 middle nucleotides. Input material: blood. The sequenced DNA is TGTGCCAGCAGCATCGGGACTAGCGGGAGGGCCGGGGAGCTGTTTTTT. This translates into CASSIGTSGRAGELFF.